This T cell receptor beta chain was retrieved from a study of T-cell reconstitution after alpha-beta-depleted transplantation in children. The TCRbeta library incorporated unique molecular identifiers. TCRdb re-analysed the PCR reads in MiXCR, keeping a single row per CDR3 protein. This table holds a few hundred thousand distinct CDR3 sequences, about 23% found once. Whole-study results and caveats: Expanded graft clones, several hundred of them, were reportedly the source of alpha-beta T cells about two months after transplant. High day-60 TCRbeta diversity in some patients came from surviving recipient T cells and thymic progenitors. A year post-transplant, T-cell counts and diversity derived mostly from newly produced T cells.

About this clonotype: Its cognate antigen is unknown.

Germline CDR1 and CDR2: SGHRS and YFSETQ. V dropped 4 bases and J dropped 6 bases, with 19 bases sitting between them. The CDR3 has 16 residues. This receptor was obtained from a girl aged 2 to 10 with Fanconi anemia, due to receive a stem cell transplant. The gene calls are TRBV5-1 and TRBJ2-2, with D perhaps matching TRBD1 (6 bases). Sequencing used PBMCs, obtained before TCRalphabeta/CD19-depleted stem cell transplant. CDR3 protein: CASSPEQLTGSGELFF. In DNA, the CDR3 is TGCGCCAGCAGCCCCGAACAACTAACAGGGTCCGGGGAGCTGTTTTTT.